The rows below give T cell receptor beta chains drawn from one sample of a study of cytomegalovirus exposure and HLA in healthy donors. TCRdb's copy holds only in-frame clones and misses some; the assay was immunoSEQ multiplex PCR. Seen here are nearly 110,000 clones, over 75% observed once, and the top ten hold 3.5% to 4%. The sample consisted of PBMCs. Every receptor here comes from a man aged 55 to 70 in good health and CMV-seronegative. CDR3s include the opening cysteine and the closing phenylalanine or tryptophan. The order of the fields is CDR3 protein, CDR3 DNA, V gene, D gene, J gene, clone size. A D gene is named only where the DNA matches it firmly. The listing skips clone size in some rows; elsewhere it reads once, few, many or a size class.

CAWTRRESYNEQFF	TGTGCCTGGACTAGGCGGGAGTCCTACAATGAGCAGTTCTTC	TRBV30	TRBD2	TRBJ2-1	-
CASSPGRGSGNTIYF	TGTGCCAGCTCACCAGGCAGGGGATCTGGAAACACCATATATTTT	TRBV18	-	TRBJ1-3	-
CASSEYRGRTEAFF	TGTGCCAGTAGTGAGTACAGGGGCCGGACTGAAGCTTTCTTT	TRBV19	TRBD1	TRBJ1-1	-
CASSTTQPDRPHYGYTF	TGTGCCAGCAGTACCACCCAACCCGACAGGCCCCACTATGGCTACACCTTC	TRBV28	-	TRBJ1-2	-
CASSFTGASTDTQYF	TGTGCCAGCAGCTTCACAGGGGCAAGCACAGATACGCAGTATTTT	TRBV7-6	TRBD1	TRBJ2-3	few
CASSLVPTSYNSPLHF	TGCGCCAGCAGCTTGGTCCCCACTTCCTATAATTCACCCCTCCACTTT	TRBV5-1	-	TRBJ1-6	-
CASSQTGIDYTF	TGTGCCAGCAGTCAGACAGGGATCGACTACACCTTC	TRBV28	TRBD1	TRBJ1-2	-
CASSLGLAGPTGELFF	TGTGCCAGCAGCTTAGGCCTAGCGGGACCCACCGGGGAGCTGTTTTTT	TRBV7-8	TRBD2	TRBJ2-2	-
CASNPGTGGSETQYF	TGTGCCAGCAATCCCGGGACAGGGGGCTCGGAGACCCAGTACTTC	TRBV11-2	TRBD1	TRBJ2-5	-
CASSQQGGTNTGELFF	TGTGCCAGCAGCCAACAAGGGGGAACGAACACCGGGGAGCTGTTTTTT	TRBV7-3	-	TRBJ2-2	-
CAISPTDNEQYF	TGTGCCATCAGTCCAACAGATAACGAGCAGTACTTC	TRBV10-3	-	TRBJ2-7	-
CASSLWGSPLHF	TGTGCCAGCAGCTTGTGGGGCTCACCCCTCCACTTT	TRBV5-6	-	TRBJ1-6	-
CASSFSVQETQYF	TGTGCCAGCAGCTTTTCCGTACAAGAGACCCAGTACTTC	TRBV7-3	-	TRBJ2-5	-
CASSPGPPSGNTIYF	TGTGCCAGCTCACCAGGCCCCCCCTCTGGAAACACCATATATTTT	TRBV18	-	TRBJ1-3	few
CAIRQEGGFDYGYTF	TGTGCCATCAGACAGGAGGGTGGTTTCGACTATGGCTACACCTTC	TRBV10-3	-	TRBJ1-2	few
CASSLGYRWYGYTF	TGTGCCAGCAGCTTGGGTTATCGGTGGTATGGCTACACCTTC	TRBV5-8	-	TRBJ1-2	-
CAIRGTGGIMSNTGELFF	TGTGCCATCAGGGGGACAGGGGGTATTATGTCGAACACCGGGGAGCTGTTTTTT	TRBV10-3	TRBD1	TRBJ2-2	-
CSVEEGLSAGELFF	TGCAGCGTTGAAGAGGGCTTGTCCGCCGGGGAGCTGTTTTTT	TRBV29-1	-	TRBJ2-2	-
CASSLVAGGNTEAFF	TGTGCCAGCAGCTTGGTGGCAGGGGGGAACACTGAAGCTTTCTTT	TRBV5-6	TRBD1	TRBJ1-1	-
CASSRSGASYNEQFF	TGTGCCAGCAGCCGGTCAGGGGCCTCCTACAATGAGCAGTTCTTC	TRBV27	-	TRBJ2-1	-
CASSFRDRASPLHF	TGTGCCAGCAGTTTCCGGGACAGGGCTTCACCCCTCCACTTT	TRBV27	TRBD1	TRBJ1-6	-
CASSTAPDRALYGYTF	TGTGCCAGTAGTACCGCCCCTGACAGGGCCCTCTATGGCTACACCTTC	TRBV19	TRBD1	TRBJ1-2	-
CASSLSGVPNEKLFF	TGTGCCAGCTCACTTTCAGGGGTGCCTAATGAAAAACTGTTTTTT	TRBV18	-	TRBJ1-4	-
CASSQSRTASGNTIYF	TGCGCCAGCAGCCAATCGAGGACTGCCTCTGGAAACACCATATATTTT	TRBV4-1	-	TRBJ1-3	few
CASKGVGSQETQYF	TGTGCCAGCAAAGGGGTCGGGTCGCAAGAGACCCAGTACTTC	TRBV2	-	TRBJ2-5	-
CASRGATMNTEAFF	TGCGCCAGCAGAGGAGCGACGATGAACACTGAAGCTTTCTTT	TRBV5-1	-	TRBJ1-1	-
CASRSGGMDTEAFF	TGTGCCAGCAGATCAGGGGGCATGGACACTGAAGCTTTCTTT	TRBV6-5	TRBD1	TRBJ1-1	-
CASSLAIRSEQFF	TGTGCCAGCAGCTTAGCTATTCGGAGTGAGCAGTTCTTC	TRBV7-2	-	TRBJ2-1	-
CASSQGQSGTGELFF	TGTGCCAGCAGCCAAGGACAGTCGGGCACCGGGGAGCTGTTTTTT	TRBV4-2	-	TRBJ2-2	-